This passage covers 30 T cell receptor beta chains from one sample sequenced in a study of shared clonotypes between healthy human individuals. The method was immunoSEQ multiplex PCR; TCRdb's version includes in-frame clones alone and lacks a portion of them. The sample contains approximately 480,000 clones, nearly 80% of which appear only once. Sequenced: PBMCs. The receptors shown here come from a woman aged 40-49 years in good health. Some clones in this sample may be carry-over from other donors' samples.

This clone was detected a few times. V gene TRBV11-3 combines with J gene TRBJ1-1; 10 nucleotides line up with TRBD1. The germline V gene has CDR1 SGHNT and CDR2 YENEEA. This CDR3 region has 17 residues. V trimming: 5 bases; J trimming: 0 bases; junction bases outside the gene matches: 9. CDR3: CASSPGGTGAVNTEAFF. The CDR3, as DNA: TGTGCCAGCAGCCCAGGAGGGACAGGGGCGGTGAACACTGAAGCTTTCTTT.

The V call is TRBV27, the J call TRBJ2-1; TRBD2 might be the D (6 bases). V was pared by 5 bases and J by 6 bases, with 20 bases between. Germline values: CDR1 MNHEY, CDR2 SMNVEV (reference sequence). The CDR3 consists of 16 residues. Here the CDR3 reads CASSRFGEGTSNEQFF. CDR3 DNA sequence: TGTGCCAGCAGTCGCTTTGGTGAGGGGACTTCCAATGAGCAGTTCTTC.

This clone has just one count. The chain combines TRBV6-5 with TRBJ2-1; 9 nucleotides agree with TRBD1. The CDR3 covers 15 residues. J lost 10 bases, V lost 4 bases, and 11 bases had no gene match. CDR1 is MNHEY and CDR2 is SVGAGI in the germline V gene. The DNA of the CDR3 is TGTGCCAGCAGTTCGGACAGGGGAGAGGTAGTGGAGCAGTTCTTC. Amino acid sequence: CASSSDRGEVVEQFF.

This chain links TRBV9 with TRBJ2-1, with TRBD2 matching over 14 bases. Germline trimming cut 4 bases from V and 4 bases from J; bases unmatched to any gene: 16. This CDR3 has 20 residues. Per germline, CDR1 SGDLS and CDR2 YYNGEE. The CDR3 reads CASSPRDGGTSGRNYNEQFF. CDR3 bases: TGTGCCAGCAGCCCCCGGGACGGAGGGACTAGCGGGAGAAATTACAATGAGCAGTTCTTC.

This clone has a handful of counts. The chain couples TRBV19 to TRBJ2-7; 7 nucleotides align to TRBD1. From germline, CDR1 is LNHDA and CDR2 SQIVND (reference sequence). The CDR3 is made up of 17 amino acids. The ends lost 3 bases at V and 0 bases at J; junction bases unmatched: 11. CDR3 DNA sequence: TGTGCCAGTAGTATCGGAGGCGACAGGGCTAGCTCCTACGAGCAGTACTTC. Translation gives CASSIGGDRASSYEQYF.

The chain has TRBV15 and TRBJ2-1, with TRBD2 matching over 11 bases. Germline trimming cut 1 base from V and 10 bases from J; bases unmatched to any gene: 6. The germline V gene has CDR1 LNHNV and CDR2 YYDKDF (reference sequence). The CDR3 contains 15 residues. CDR3 coding DNA: TGTGCCACCAGCAGAGGTCGGCTAGCGGGAGGAGAGCAGTTCTTC. Translated: CATSRGRLAGGEQFF.

This chain joins TRBV6-1 and TRBJ2-3, with 7 nucleotides matching TRBD1. J lost 0 bases, V lost 6 bases, and 3 bases had no gene match. This CDR3 contains 14 residues. Looked up from germline, CDR1 is MNHNS and CDR2 is SASEGT. CDR3 sequence reads: CASSPQGSTDTQYF. CDR3 nucleotides: TGTGCCAGCAGCCCACAGGGGAGCACAGATACGCAGTATTTT.

This chain connects TRBV14 to TRBJ2-7; 9 nucleotides match TRBD2. Germline V gene sequence: CDR1 SGHDN, CDR2 FVKESK. Unmatched junction bases numbered 14, after V lost 5 bases and J lost 9 bases. The CDR3 sequence is 15 residues long. The CDR3 DNA sequence: TGTGCCAGCAGCTTAGTCGGTCTAGCGGGACTTTGGCAGTACTTC. It specifies CASSLVGLAGLWQYF. Full variable domain (rest looked up from reference TRBV14 and TRBJ2-7): EAGVTQFPSHSVIEKGQTVTLRCDPISGHDNLYWYRRVMGKEIKFLLHFVKESKQDESGMPNNRFLAERTGGTYSTLKVQPAELEDSGVYFCASSLVGLAGLWQYFGPGTRLTVT.

This chain connects TRBV6-6 to TRBJ2-3; weak D call: TRBD1 (6 bases). V was shortened by 6 bases and J by 2 bases, with 15 bases between the two germline ends. Germline assignment: CDR1 MNHNY and CDR2 SVGAGI (reference sequence). This CDR3 is built from 15 residues. CDR3 sequence: CASSKRQESTDTQYF. The CDR3, as DNA: TGTGCCAGCAGCAAACGACAGGAGTCCACAGATACGCAGTATTTT.

As concerns this clone: A junction boundary mismatches the germline segment, possibly from a read error. The chain employs TRBV5-1 and TRBJ1-2; possibly TRBD1 for D (6 bases). Germline V gene lookup returns CDR1 SGHRS and CDR2 YFSETQ. This CDR3 comprises 14 residues. For the CDR3, the DNA is TGCGCCAGCAGCTTGGGGGACACGTCCTATGGCTACATCTTC. Translated: CASSLGDTSYGYIF.

The chain employs TRBV19 and TRBJ2-1; 11 positions match TRBD1. CDR1 is LNHDA, CDR2 SQIVND, per germline (reference sequence). Trimming removed 3 bases from V and 6 bases from J; junction bases left unmatched: 7. This CDR3 spans 16 amino acids. DNA for the CDR3: TGTGCCAGTAGTATCAACGGACAGGGGGCCGGCAATGAGCAGTTCTTC. This sequence encodes CASSINGQGAGNEQFF.

The V and J genes are TRBV5-1 and TRBJ2-3; D call uncertain. Germline V gives CDR1 SGHRS, CDR2 YFSETQ. The V gene lost 3 bases and the J gene lost 0 bases, with 8 bases spanning the gap. The CDR3 length is 14 residues. CDR3 sequence reads: CASSSRGSTDTQYF. CDR3 DNA sequence: TGCGCCAGCAGCTCCCGTGGGAGCACAGATACGCAGTATTTT. The complete variable domain, with remaining parts taken from reference TRBV5-1 and TRBJ2-3, reads KAGVTQTPRYLIKTRGQQVTLSCSPISGHRSVSWYQQTPGQGLQFLFEYFSETQRNKGNFPGRFSGRQFSNSRSEMNVSTLELGDSALYLCASSSRGSTDTQYFGPGTRLTVL.

The J gene is TRBJ2-3, the V gene TRBV29-1; TRBD2 matches at 14 bases. The CDR3 has 14 amino acids. Trimming removed 6 bases from V and 3 bases from J; junction bases left unmatched: 2. Germline V gene data show CDR1 as SQVTM and CDR2 as ANQGSEA. In nucleotides, the CDR3 is TGCAGCGTGGGACTAGCGGGAGTAACAGATACGCAGTATTTT. Protein product: CSVGLAGVTDTQYF.

The chain employs TRBV15 and TRBJ2-2; D might be TRBD2 (5 bases). Germline CDR1 reads LNHNV; CDR2 reads YYDKDF (reference sequence). The V and J ends lost 1 base and 2 bases respectively, with 8 bases between them. CDR3 length: 15 residues. In DNA form, the CDR3 reads TGTGCCACCAGCAGAGGAGGGAAAAACACCGGGGAGCTGTTTTTT. Its translation: CATSRGGKNTGELFF.

The rearrangement joins TRBV5-4 to TRBJ1-4; the match to TRBD1 covers 8 bases. CDR3 length: 13 amino acids. J gave up 7 bases and V 3 bases, and 2 bases lay outside the gene matches. Germline V gives CDR1 SGHNT, CDR2 YYREEE (reference sequence). Here the CDR3 DNA reads TGTGCCAGCAGCTGGGGGACAGGTGAAAAACTGTTTTTT. The encoded protein is CASSWGTGEKLFF.

V is TRBV7-2 and J is TRBJ1-2; D remains ambiguous. The CDR3 runs 12 residues. The V gene's germline CDR1 is SGHTA and CDR2 FQGNSA. V lost 4 bases and J lost 4, with 7 bases in between. The CDR3 DNA follows: TGTGCCAGCAGCTACCCGGCCTATGGCTACACCTTC. It translates to CASSYPAYGYTF.

The chain is built from TRBV18 and TRBJ2-7, with 8 bases fitting TRBD1. With V trimmed by 5 bases and J by 6 bases, 15 bases remained unmatched. This CDR3 has 16 amino acids. Germline CDR1 is KGHSH and CDR2 is LQKENI. This CDR3 is CASSSQSPGQAGEQYF. The CDR3 nucleotides are TGTGCCAGCTCATCTCAATCACCGGGACAGGCGGGCGAGCAGTACTTC.

J is TRBJ2-1 and V is TRBV5-1, with D possibly being TRBD2 (6 bases). CDR1 and CDR2 from the germline V gene are SGHRS and YFSETQ. The CDR3 has 19 amino acids. Trimming removed 4 bases at V and 3 bases at J, with 26 bases between. The CDR3 DNA is TGCGCCAGCAGCCCTGGGAGGCGGGATGGGCCGGGCTACTACAATGAGCAGTTCTTC. As protein: CASSPGRRDGPGYYNEQFF.

This clone was detected once. This chain links TRBV27 with TRBJ2-7; 8 nucleotides line up with TRBD1. Germline V gene data show CDR1 as MNHEY and CDR2 as SMNVEV (reference sequence). Trimming took 8 bases from V and 12 from J; bases not matched to a gene: 15. The CDR3 sequence is 13 residues long. In nucleotides, the CDR3 is TGTGCCAGCGGCACCCGGGACAGGTCCTTATGGTACTTC. It is translated as CASGTRDRSLWYF.

The chain employs TRBV25-1 and TRBJ1-1, with TRBD1 identical over 8 bases. Germline V gene lookup returns CDR1 MGHDK and CDR2 SYGVNS. V shed 3 bases, J shed 3 bases, and the junction held 12 bases outside the gene matches. This CDR3 has 17 residues. CDR3 coding DNA: TGTGCCAGCAGTGAGCCCGGCGCCGGGACAGGTCACACTGAAGCTTTCTTT. Protein: CASSEPGAGTGHTEAFF.

The chain employs TRBV21-1 and TRBJ2-4; the DNA was not compared with TRBD2, the D call given in the table. TRBV21-1 counts as a pseudogene. This CDR3 region has 19 residues. Written as DNA, the CDR3 is TGTGCCAGCAGCAACTTAAACCTGGGACTAGCGGGAGCTGAGGACATTCAGTACTTC. Translated, it gives CASSNLNLGLAGAEDIQYF.

The genes are TRBV5-6 and TRBJ1-2; 8 nucleotides agree with TRBD1. The CDR3 runs 15 residues. The germline V gene encodes CDR1 SGHDT and CDR2 YYEEEE. J gave up 7 bases and V 4 bases, and 12 bases lay outside the gene matches. The DNA of the CDR3 is TGTGCCAGCAGCACCAACAGGGGGGGTGTGGCTGGCTACACCTTC. Translating it yields CASSTNRGGVAGYTF.

This chain links TRBV19 with TRBJ1-5; 9 nucleotides agree with TRBD1. The CDR3 loop spans 12 amino acids. Germline V gene sequence: CDR1 LNHDA, CDR2 SQIVND (reference sequence). With V trimmed by 3 bases and J by 15 bases, 6 bases remained unmatched. CDR3 nucleotides: TGTGCCAGTAGTATCGACAGGGGGACCCCGCATTTT. It specifies CASSIDRGTPHF. Filled out from reference TRBV19 and TRBJ1-5, the complete variable domain reads DGGITQSPKYLFRKEGQNVTLSCEQNLNHDAMYWYRQDPGQGLRLIYYSQIVNDFQKGDIAEGYSVSREKKESFPLTVTSAQKNPTAFYLCASSIDRGTPHFGDGTRLSIL.

The rearrangement uses TRBV11-3 and TRBJ2-1; 8 nucleotides match TRBD2. The CDR3 has 16 residues. The trim removed 5 bases at V and 0 bases at J, leaving 6 bases unmatched. Germline CDR1 reads SGHNT; CDR2 reads YENEEA. CDR3 sequence: CASSRGGGPSYNEQFF. CDR3 sequence (DNA): TGTGCCAGCAGCCGGGGGGGCGGGCCCTCCTACAATGAGCAGTTCTTC.

The V gene is TRBV6-6, the J gene TRBJ2-3; D might be TRBD2 (6 bases). This CDR3 spans 13 amino acids. Germline V gives CDR1 MNHNY, CDR2 SVGAGI (reference sequence). V lost 5 bases and J lost 6, with 12 bases in between. The CDR3 region is CASSGGIEDTQYF. CDR3 coding DNA: TGTGCCAGCAGTGGAGGGATAGAGGATACGCAGTATTTT.

This chain joins TRBV2 and TRBJ2-7; 9 bases agree with TRBD1. The CDR3 runs to 14 residues. Germline V gives CDR1 SNHLY, CDR2 FYNNEI. V lost 5 bases to trimming and J lost 6 bases; unmatched junction nucleotides: 8. CDR3 residues: CASSFSDRGFEQYF. CDR3 nucleotide sequence: TGTGCCAGCAGTTTTTCGGACAGGGGATTCGAGCAGTACTTC.

This clone was seen more than once but under ten times. CDR3 in amino acids: CAIRGRENQPQHF. CDR3 coding DNA: TGTGCCATCAGGGGGAGGGAAAATCAGCCCCAGCATTTT. The gene calls are TRBV10-3 and TRBJ1-5; D unclear. Trimming stripped 6 bases from V and 4 bases from J, with 10 bases between. CDR1 is ENHRY and CDR2 is SYGVKD in the germline V gene. The CDR3 loop spans 13 amino acids.

This clone was found once. V gene TRBV7-6 combines with J gene TRBJ2-5; D ambiguous. The better agreement between TRBJ2-7 and the DNA end casts doubt on the J call. Germline-derived CDR1 and CDR2 are SGHVS and FNYEAQ. The CDR3 is 15 residues long. In nucleotides, the CDR3 is TGTGCCAGCAGCTTAGGGGCTGGAAGCTCCTACGAGCAGTACTTC. This translates into CASSLGAGSSYEQYF.

Only one count was recorded for this clone. The V gene is TRBV19, the J gene TRBJ1-1; TRBD1 is a possible D gene (5 bases). Germline values: CDR1 LNHDA, CDR2 SQIVND (reference sequence). Trimming took off 2 bases at V and 3 bases at J, with 13 bases between the two ends. The CDR3 runs to 15 residues. The CDR3 coding sequence is TGTGCCAGTAGTATATTAGGGGTGAGGGACACTGAAGCTTTCTTT. It is translated as CASSILGVRDTEAFF.

J is TRBJ1-1 and V is TRBV7-8, with no clear D. CDR1 and CDR2 from the germline V gene are SGHVS and FQNEAQ. V lost 1 base and J 5 bases, leaving 14 bases between the germline ends. This CDR3 region has 15 residues. This CDR3 reads CASSLVSLRATEAFF. The CDR3 region has the DNA TGTGCCAGCAGCTTAGTCAGTTTACGGGCGACTGAAGCTTTCTTT.